What follows is one T cell receptor beta chain and its context. Its antigen is not known. These data originate in a study of identical twins. Overall study results and limits: The study drew conclusions from cross-sectional statistical analysis, not from following the same donors. In monozygotic twins, models underestimated the sharing of out-of-frame TCR alpha. Carriage of fewer insertions was seen in abundant cord blood beta clonotypes, whereas memory repertoires showed none.

This CDR3 region has 13 residues. Germline V gene sequence: CDR1 DFQATT, CDR2 SNEGSKA (reference sequence). The authors used template switching to add a universal primer site and gave cDNA unique molecular identifiers. MiXCR, applied by TCRdb to the 5' RACE reads, yields one record per CDR3 protein. The sample shows approximately 1.8 million distinct CDR3 sequences, about 32% of them seen only once. The source is a newborn girl in good health. The sequencing sample was made of cord blood. The chain carries TRBV20-1 and TRBJ2-1; D could derive from TRBD1 or TRBD2 (5 bases each). CDR3 sequence reads: CSVPGLVVNEQFF. The CDR3 nucleotides read TGCAGCGTCCCGGGGCTAGTTGTGAACGAGCAGTTCTTC.